This T cell receptor beta chain was retrieved from a study of cytomegalovirus exposure and HLA in healthy donors. About the research overall: Out of around 360 genotyped donors, 81% belonged to the Caucasian-associated ancestry cluster.

Whereas donors were nominally healthy upon sampling, unrecorded immune exposures were probable. Overall study findings and caveats: Most TCR sequences were seen very rarely across donors, but some public TCRs occurred in many. The study flagged roughly 150 TCR beta chains as cytomegalovirus-associated.

A multiplex PCR was run with 60 Vbeta primers and 13 Jbeta primers. The method was immunoSEQ multiplex PCR; TCRdb's version includes in-frame clones alone and lacks a portion of them. The repertoire consists of 180,000 or so clones, with 77% occurring once and the leading ten covering about 3.1%. The CDR3 totals 16 residues. Germline loops: CDR1 SNHLY, CDR2 FYNNEI. V dropped 4 bases and J dropped 5 bases, with 20 bases sitting between them. About this clone: Its antigen is unidentified.

This receptor was obtained from a female donor in good health and CMV-seronegative. The chain carries TRBV2 and TRBJ2-5; the D gene is possibly TRBD2 (6 bases). Sequenced sample: PBMCs. The CDR3 DNA follows: TGTGCCAGCAGTGTACCCTCCCCCGGGAGTAGGGAGACCCAGTACTTC. It codes for CASSVPSPGSRETQYF.